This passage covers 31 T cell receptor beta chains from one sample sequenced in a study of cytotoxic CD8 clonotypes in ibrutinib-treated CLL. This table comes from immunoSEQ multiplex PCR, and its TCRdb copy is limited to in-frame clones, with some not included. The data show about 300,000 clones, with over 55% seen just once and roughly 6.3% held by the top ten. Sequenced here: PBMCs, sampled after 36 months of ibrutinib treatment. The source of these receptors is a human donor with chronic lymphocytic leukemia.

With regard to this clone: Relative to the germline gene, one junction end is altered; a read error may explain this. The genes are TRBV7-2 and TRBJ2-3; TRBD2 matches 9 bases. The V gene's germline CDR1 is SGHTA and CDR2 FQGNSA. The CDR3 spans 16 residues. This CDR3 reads CASSLAGYGSTDTQYF. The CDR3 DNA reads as TGTGCCAGCAGCCTAGCGGGATATGGGAGCACAGATACGCAGTATTTT.

CDR3 nucleotide sequence: TGTGCCAGCTCACCACTCTCGGACCCACGGTGGGGTGAAGCTTTCTTT. Protein product: CASSPLSDPRWGEAFF. This chain links TRBV18 with TRBJ1-1; unclear D gene. This CDR3 region has 16 residues. In germline, CDR1 is KGHSH, CDR2 LQKENI. V was shortened by 1 base and J by 7 bases, with 19 bases between the two germline ends.

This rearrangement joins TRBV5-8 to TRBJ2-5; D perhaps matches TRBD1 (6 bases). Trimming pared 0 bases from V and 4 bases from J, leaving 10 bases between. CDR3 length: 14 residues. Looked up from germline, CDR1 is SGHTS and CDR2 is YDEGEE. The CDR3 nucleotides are TGTGCCAGCAGCTTGGGTTCCAGGGGAGAGACCCAGTACTTC. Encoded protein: CASSLGSRGETQYF. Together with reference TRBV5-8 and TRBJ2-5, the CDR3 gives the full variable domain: EAGVTQSPTHLIKTRGQQATLRCSPISGHTSVYWYQQALGLGLQFLLWYDEGEERNRGNFPPRFSGRQFPNYSSELNVNALELEDSALYLCASSLGSRGETQYFGPGTRLLVL.

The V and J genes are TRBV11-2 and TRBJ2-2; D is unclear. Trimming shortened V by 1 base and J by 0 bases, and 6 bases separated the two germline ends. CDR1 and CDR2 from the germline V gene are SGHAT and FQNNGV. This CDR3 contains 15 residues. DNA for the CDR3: TGTGCCAGCAGCTTAGGCTTAACGAACACCGGGGAGCTGTTTTTT. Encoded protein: CASSLGLTNTGELFF.

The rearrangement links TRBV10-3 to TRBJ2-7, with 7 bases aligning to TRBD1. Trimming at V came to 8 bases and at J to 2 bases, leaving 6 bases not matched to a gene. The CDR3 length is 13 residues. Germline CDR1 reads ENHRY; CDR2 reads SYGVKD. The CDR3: CAIAGTETYEQYF. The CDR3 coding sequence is TGTGCCATCGCCGGGACAGAAACCTACGAGCAGTACTTC.

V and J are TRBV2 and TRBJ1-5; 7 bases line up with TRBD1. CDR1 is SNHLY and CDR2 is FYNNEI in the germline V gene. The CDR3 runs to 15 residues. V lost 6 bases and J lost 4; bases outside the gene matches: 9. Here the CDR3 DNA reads TGTGCCAGCAGCCAGACAGGGCGGAGGAATCAGCCCCAGCATTTT. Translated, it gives CASSQTGRRNQPQHF.

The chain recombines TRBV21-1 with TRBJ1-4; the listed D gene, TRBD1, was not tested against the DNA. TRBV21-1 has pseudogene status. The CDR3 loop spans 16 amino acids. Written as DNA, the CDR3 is TGTGCCAGCACCGAGAATGGGGTAGGGGTTAATGAAAAACTGTTTTTT. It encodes CASTENGVGVNEKLFF.

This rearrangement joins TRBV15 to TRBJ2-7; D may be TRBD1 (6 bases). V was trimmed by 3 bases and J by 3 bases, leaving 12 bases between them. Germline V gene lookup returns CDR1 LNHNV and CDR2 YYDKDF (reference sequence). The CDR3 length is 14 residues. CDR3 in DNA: TGTGCCACCAGCAGCCGGGACAAAGACTACGAGCAGTACTTC. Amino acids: CATSSRDKDYEQYF.

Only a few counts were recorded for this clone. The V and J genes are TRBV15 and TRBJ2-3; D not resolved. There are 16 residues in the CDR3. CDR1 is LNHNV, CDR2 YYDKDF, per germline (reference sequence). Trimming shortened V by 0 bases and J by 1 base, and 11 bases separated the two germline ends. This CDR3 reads CATSREAGRRTDTQYF. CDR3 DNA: TGTGCCACCAGCAGAGAGGCCGGCAGGCGCACAGATACGCAGTATTTT.

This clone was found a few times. This CDR3 is CASSDRYYEQYF. The CDR3 DNA follows: TGTGCCAGCAGCGACAGGTACTACGAGCAGTACTTC. The chain employs TRBV7-2 and TRBJ2-7; tentatively, D is TRBD1 (6 bases). The V and J ends lost 5 bases and 3 bases respectively, with 8 bases between them. Germline CDR1 is SGHTA and CDR2 is FQGNSA. This CDR3 has 12 amino acids.

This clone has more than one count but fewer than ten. In DNA, the CDR3 is TGTGCCAGCAGCTTAGTCAGGACAGGGTACACTGAAGCTTTCTTT. Translated: CASSLVRTGYTEAFF. V gene TRBV11-2 combines with J gene TRBJ1-1; TRBD1 matches 8 bases. The length of the CDR3 is 15 residues. Germline CDR1 reads SGHAT; CDR2 reads FQNNGV. V lost 1 base and J lost 3; bases outside the gene matches: 4.

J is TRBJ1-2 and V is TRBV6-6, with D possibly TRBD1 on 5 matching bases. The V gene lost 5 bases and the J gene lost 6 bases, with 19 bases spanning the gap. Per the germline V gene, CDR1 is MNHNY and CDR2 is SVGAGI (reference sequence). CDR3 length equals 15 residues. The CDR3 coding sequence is TGTGCCAGCAGTAGCCGGGGGTTCGGGCTGAATGGCTACACCTTC. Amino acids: CASSSRGFGLNGYTF.

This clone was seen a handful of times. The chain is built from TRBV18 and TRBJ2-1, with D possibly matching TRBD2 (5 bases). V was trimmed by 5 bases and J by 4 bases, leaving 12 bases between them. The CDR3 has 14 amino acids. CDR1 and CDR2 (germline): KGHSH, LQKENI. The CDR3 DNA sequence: TGTGCCAGCTCAAGAGGGCAGCCGTACAATGAGCAGTTCTTC. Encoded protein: CASSRGQPYNEQFF. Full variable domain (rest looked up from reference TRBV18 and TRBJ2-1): NAGVMQNPRHLVRRRGQEARLRCSPMKGHSHVYWYRQLPEEGLKFMVYLQKENIIDESGMPKERFSAEFPKEGPSILRIQQVVRGDSAAYFCASSRGQPYNEQFFGPGTRLTVL.

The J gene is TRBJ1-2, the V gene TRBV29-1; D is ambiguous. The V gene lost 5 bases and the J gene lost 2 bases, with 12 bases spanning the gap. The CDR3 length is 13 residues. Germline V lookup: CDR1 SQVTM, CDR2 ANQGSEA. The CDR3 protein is CSVRSQRNYGYTF. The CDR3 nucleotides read TGCAGCGTTCGATCACAGCGGAACTATGGCTACACCTTC.

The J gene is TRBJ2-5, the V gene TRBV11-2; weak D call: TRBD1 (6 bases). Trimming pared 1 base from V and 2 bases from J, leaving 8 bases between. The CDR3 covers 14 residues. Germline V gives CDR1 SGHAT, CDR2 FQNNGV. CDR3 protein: CASSLGGLQETQYF. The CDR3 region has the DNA TGTGCCAGCAGCTTAGGGGGGCTTCAAGAGACCCAGTACTTC.

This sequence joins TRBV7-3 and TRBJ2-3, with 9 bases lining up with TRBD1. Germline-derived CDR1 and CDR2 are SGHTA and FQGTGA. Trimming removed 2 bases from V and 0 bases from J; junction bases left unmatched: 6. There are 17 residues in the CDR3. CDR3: CASSLLGTGISTDTQYF. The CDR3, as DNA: TGTGCCAGCAGCTTACTCGGGACAGGGATCAGCACAGATACGCAGTATTTT.

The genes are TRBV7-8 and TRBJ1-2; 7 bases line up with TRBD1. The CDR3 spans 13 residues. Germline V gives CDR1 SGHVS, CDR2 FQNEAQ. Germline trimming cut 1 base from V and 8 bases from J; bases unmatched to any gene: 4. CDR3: CASSLVPQGGYTF. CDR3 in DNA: TGTGCCAGCAGCTTAGTCCCACAGGGGGGCTACACCTTC. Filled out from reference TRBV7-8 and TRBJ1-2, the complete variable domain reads GAGVSQSPRYKVAKRGQDVALRCDPISGHVSLFWYQQALGQGPEFLTYFQNEAQLDKSGLPSDRFFAERPEGSVSTLKIQRTQQEDSAVYLCASSLVPQGGYTFGSGTRLTVV.

The CDR3 region is CASSLQDLDSPLHF. CDR3 sequence (DNA): TGTGCCAGCAGCTTACAGGACCTAGATTCACCCCTCCACTTT. The gene calls are TRBV7-2 and TRBJ1-6; D gene unclear. Germline V gene data show CDR1 as SGHTA and CDR2 as FQGNSA. V lost 2 bases to trimming and J lost 8 bases, with 10 bases between them. This CDR3 region has 14 residues. Together with reference TRBV7-2 and TRBJ1-6, the CDR3 gives the full variable domain: GAGVSQSPSNKVTEKGKDVELRCDPISGHTALYWYRQSLGQGLEFLIYFQGNSAPDKSGLPSDRFSAERTGGSVSTLTIQRTQQEDSAVYLCASSLQDLDSPLHFGNGTRLTVT.

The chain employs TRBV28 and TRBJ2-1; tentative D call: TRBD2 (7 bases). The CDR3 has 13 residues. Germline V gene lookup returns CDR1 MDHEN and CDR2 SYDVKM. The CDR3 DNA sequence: TGTTCCTGCGAGGGGGGGGCCTACAATGAGCAGTTCTTC. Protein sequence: CSCEGGAYNEQFF. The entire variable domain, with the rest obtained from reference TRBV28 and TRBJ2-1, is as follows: DVKVTQSSRYLVKRTGEKVFLECVQDMDHENMFWYRQDPGLGLRLIYFSYDVKMKEKGDIPEGYSVSREKKERFSLILESASTNQTSMYLCSCEGGAYNEQFFGPGTRLTVL.

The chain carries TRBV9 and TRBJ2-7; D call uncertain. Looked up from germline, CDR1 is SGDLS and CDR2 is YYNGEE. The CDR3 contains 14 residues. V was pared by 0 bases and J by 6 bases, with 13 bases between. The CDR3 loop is CASSVDVSPIEQYF. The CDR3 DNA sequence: TGTGCCAGCAGCGTAGACGTCAGCCCTATCGAGCAGTACTTC. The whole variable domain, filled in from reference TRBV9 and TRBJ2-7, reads DSGVTQTPKHLITATGQRVTLRCSPRSGDLSVYWYQQSLDQGLQFLIQYYNGEERAKGNILERFSAQQFPDLHSELNLSSLELGDSALYFCASSVDVSPIEQYFGPGTRLTVT.

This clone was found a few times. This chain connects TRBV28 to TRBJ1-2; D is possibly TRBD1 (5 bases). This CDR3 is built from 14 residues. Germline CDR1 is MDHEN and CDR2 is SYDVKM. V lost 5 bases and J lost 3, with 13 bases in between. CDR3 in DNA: TGTGCCAGCAGTATTGGGGCAAAGCACTATGGCTACACCTTC. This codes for CASSIGAKHYGYTF.

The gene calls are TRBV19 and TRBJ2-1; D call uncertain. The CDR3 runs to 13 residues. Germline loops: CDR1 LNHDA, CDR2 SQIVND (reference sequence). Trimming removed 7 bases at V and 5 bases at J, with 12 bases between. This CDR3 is CASNIRLHNEQFF. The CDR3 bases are TGTGCCAGTAATATTCGGCTTCACAATGAGCAGTTCTTC. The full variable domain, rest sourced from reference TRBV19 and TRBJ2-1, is DGGITQSPKYLFRKEGQNVTLSCEQNLNHDAMYWYRQDPGQGLRLIYYSQIVNDFQKGDIAEGYSVSREKKESFPLTVTSAQKNPTAFYLCASNIRLHNEQFFGPGTRLTVL.

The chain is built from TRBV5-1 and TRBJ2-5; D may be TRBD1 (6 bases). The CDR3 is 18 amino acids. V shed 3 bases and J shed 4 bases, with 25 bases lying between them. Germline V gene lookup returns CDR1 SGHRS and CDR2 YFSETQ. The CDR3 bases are TGCGCCAGCAGCTGGACACGGGACAACCTTTCTGCCCGAGAGACCCAGTACTTC. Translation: CASSWTRDNLSARETQYF.

The CDR3 is CASSVERRSSYEQYF. CDR3 sequence (DNA): TGTGCCAGCAGTGTGGAAAGGAGGAGCTCCTACGAGCAGTACTTC. The chain couples TRBV6-1 to TRBJ2-7, with D maybe TRBD2 (5 bases). This CDR3 comprises 15 residues. The germline CDR1 and CDR2 sequences are MNHNS and SASEGT. Trimming removed 4 bases from V and 0 bases from J, with 13 bases in between.

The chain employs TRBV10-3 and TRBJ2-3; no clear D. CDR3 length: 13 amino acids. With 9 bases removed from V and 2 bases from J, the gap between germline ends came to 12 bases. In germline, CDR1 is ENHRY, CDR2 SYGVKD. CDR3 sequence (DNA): TGTGCCATTCGAGCCCACCACACAGATACGCAGTATTTT. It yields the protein CAIRAHHTDTQYF.

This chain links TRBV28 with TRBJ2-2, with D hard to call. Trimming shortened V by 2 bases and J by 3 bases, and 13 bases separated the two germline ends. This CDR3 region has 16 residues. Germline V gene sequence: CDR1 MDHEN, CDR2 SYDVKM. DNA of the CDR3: TGTGCCAGCAGTTTAATTTCCAGGCTGGACACCGGGGAGCTGTTTTTT. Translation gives CASSLISRLDTGELFF.

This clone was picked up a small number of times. The CDR3 DNA reads TGTGCCAGCATCATACTAGCGGCCGGTTCCTACGAGCAGTACTTC. Translated, it gives CASIILAAGSYEQYF. V gene TRBV7-3 combines with J gene TRBJ2-7; 8 bases fit TRBD2. Looked up from germline, CDR1 is SGHTA and CDR2 is FQGTGA. J gave up 1 base and V 7 bases, and 9 bases lay outside the gene matches. The CDR3 runs to 15 residues.

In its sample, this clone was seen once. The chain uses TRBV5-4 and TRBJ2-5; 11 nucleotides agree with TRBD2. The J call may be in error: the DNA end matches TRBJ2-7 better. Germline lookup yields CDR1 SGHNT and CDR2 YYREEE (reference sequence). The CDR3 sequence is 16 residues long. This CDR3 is CASSSRKLAGGVEQYF. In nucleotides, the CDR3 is TGTGCCAGCAGCTCGCGGAAGCTAGCGGGGGGCGTCGAGCAGTACTTC.

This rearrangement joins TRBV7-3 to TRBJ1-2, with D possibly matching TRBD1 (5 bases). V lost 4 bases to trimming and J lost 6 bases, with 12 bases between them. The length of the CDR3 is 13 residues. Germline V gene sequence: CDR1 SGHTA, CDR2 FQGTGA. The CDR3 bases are TGTGCCAGCAGCTCAACTACAGGTCATGGCTACACCTTC. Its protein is CASSSTTGHGYTF.

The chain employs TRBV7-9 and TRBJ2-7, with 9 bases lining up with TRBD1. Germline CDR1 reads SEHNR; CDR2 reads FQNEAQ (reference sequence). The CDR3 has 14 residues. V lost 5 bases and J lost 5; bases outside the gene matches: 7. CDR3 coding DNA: TGTGCCAGCAGCCCCGGGACAGGGTCCAACGAGCAGTACTTC. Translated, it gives CASSPGTGSNEQYF.

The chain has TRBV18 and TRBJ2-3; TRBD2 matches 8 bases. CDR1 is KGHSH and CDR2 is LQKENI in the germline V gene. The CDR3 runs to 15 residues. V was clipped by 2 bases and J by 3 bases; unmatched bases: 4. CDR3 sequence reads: CASSPKAGATDTQYF. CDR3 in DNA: TGTGCCAGCTCACCAAAAGCGGGAGCGACAGATACGCAGTATTTT.